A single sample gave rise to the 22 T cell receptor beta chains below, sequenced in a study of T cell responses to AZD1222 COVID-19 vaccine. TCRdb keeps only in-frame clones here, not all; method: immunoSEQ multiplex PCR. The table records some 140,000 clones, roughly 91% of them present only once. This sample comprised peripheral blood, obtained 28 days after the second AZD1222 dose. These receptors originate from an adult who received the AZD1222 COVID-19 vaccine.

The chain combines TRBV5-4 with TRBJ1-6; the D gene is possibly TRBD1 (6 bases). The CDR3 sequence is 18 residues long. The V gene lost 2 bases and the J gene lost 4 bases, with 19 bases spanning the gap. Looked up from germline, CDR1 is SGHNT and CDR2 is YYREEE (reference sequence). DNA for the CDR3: TGTGCCAGCAGCTTTCGACAAGGGGGATCCTCTTATAATTCACCCCTCCACTTT. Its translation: CASSFRQGGSSYNSPLHF. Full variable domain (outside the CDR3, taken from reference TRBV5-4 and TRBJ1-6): ETGVTQSPTHLIKTRGQQVTLRCSSQSGHNTVSWYQQALGQGPQFIFQYYREEENGRGNFPPRFSGLQFPNYSSELNVNALELDDSALYLCASSFRQGGSSYNSPLHFGNGTRLTVT.

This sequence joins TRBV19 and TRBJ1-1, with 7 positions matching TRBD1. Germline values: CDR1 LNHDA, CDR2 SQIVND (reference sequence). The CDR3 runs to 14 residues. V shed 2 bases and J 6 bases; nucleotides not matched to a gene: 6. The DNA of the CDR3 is TGTGCCAGTAGTATACGAGGGGGCGATTCTGAAGCTTTCTTT. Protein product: CASSIRGGDSEAFF.

The CDR3 is CASSASGADTDTQYF. In DNA form, the CDR3 reads TGTGCCAGCAGCGCGTCAGGAGCCGACACAGATACGCAGTATTTT. The chain couples TRBV9 to TRBJ2-3; D is unclear. The CDR3 spans 15 residues. Trimming shortened V by 3 bases and J by 2 bases, and 13 bases separated the two germline ends. The V gene's germline CDR1 is SGDLS and CDR2 YYNGEE.

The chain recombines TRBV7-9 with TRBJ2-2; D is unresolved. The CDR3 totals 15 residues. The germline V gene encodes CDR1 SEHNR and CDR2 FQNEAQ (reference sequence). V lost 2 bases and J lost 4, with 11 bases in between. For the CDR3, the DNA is TGTGCCAGCAGCTTATTCGGCGGTACCACCGGGGAGCTGTTTTTT. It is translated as CASSLFGGTTGELFF. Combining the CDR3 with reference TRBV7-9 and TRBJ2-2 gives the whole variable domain DTGVSQNPRHKITKRGQNVTFRCDPISEHNRLYWYRQTLGQGPEFLTYFQNEAQLEKSRLLSDRFSAERPKGSFSTLEIQRTEQGDSAMYLCASSLFGGTTGELFFGEGSRLTVL.

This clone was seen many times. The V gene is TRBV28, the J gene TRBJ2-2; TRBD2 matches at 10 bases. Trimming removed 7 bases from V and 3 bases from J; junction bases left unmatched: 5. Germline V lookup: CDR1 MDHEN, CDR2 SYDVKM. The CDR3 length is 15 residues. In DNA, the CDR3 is TGTGCCAGCACTCTAGCGGGGGACCACACCGGGGAGCTGTTTTTT. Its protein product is CASTLAGDHTGELFF. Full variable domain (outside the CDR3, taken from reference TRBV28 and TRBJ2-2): DVKVTQSSRYLVKRTGEKVFLECVQDMDHENMFWYRQDPGLGLRLIYFSYDVKMKEKGDIPEGYSVSREKKERFSLILESASTNQTSMYLCASTLAGDHTGELFFGEGSRLTVL.

CDR3 region: CASSYSQGAGAFF. CDR3 sequence (DNA): TGTGCCAGCAGTTACTCCCAGGGGGCGGGAGCTTTCTTT. The V call is TRBV6-5, the J call TRBJ1-1, with TRBD1 identical over 8 bases. V lost 0 bases, J lost 10 bases, and 4 bases stayed unmatched. Germline loops: CDR1 MNHEY, CDR2 SVGAGI. The CDR3 is 13 residues long.

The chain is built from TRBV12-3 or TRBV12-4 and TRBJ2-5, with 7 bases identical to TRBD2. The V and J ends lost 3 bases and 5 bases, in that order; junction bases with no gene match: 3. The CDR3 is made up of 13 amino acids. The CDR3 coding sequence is TGTGCCAGCAGTTTTGCCGGGGGGGAGACCCAGTACTTC. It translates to CASSFAGGETQYF.

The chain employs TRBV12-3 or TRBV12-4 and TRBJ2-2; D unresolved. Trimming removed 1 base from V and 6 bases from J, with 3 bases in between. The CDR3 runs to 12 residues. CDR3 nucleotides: TGTGCCAGCAGTTTAGGATCCGGGGAGCTGTTTTTT. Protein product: CASSLGSGELFF.

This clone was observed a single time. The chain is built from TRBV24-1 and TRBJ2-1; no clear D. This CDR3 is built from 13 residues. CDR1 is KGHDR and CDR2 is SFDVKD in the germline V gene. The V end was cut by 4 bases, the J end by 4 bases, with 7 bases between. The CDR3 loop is CATSDPNYNEQFF. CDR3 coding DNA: TGTGCCACCAGTGACCCGAATTACAATGAGCAGTTCTTC.

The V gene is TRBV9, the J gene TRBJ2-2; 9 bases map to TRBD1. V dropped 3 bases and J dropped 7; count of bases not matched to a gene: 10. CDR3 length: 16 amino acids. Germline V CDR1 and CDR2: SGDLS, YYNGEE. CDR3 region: CASSGLGQGFFGELFF. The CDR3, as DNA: TGTGCCAGCAGCGGTCTAGGACAGGGGTTTTTCGGGGAGCTGTTTTTT. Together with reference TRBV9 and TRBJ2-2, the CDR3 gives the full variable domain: DSGVTQTPKHLITATGQRVTLRCSPRSGDLSVYWYQQSLDQGLQFLIQYYNGEERAKGNILERFSAQQFPDLHSELNLSSLELGDSALYFCASSGLGQGFFGELFFGEGSRLTVL.

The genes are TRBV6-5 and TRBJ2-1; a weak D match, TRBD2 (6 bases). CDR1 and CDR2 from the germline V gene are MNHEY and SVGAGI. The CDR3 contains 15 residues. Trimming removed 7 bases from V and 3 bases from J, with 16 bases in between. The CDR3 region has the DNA TGTGCCAGCACCTCTACGGGGGACGGCTACAATGAGCAGTTCTTC. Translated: CASTSTGDGYNEQFF.

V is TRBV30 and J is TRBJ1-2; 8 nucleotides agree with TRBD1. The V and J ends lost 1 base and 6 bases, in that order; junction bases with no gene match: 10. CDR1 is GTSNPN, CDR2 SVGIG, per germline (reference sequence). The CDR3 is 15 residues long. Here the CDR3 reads CAWSGIWTGSHGYTF. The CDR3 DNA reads TGTGCCTGGAGTGGAATATGGACAGGGTCCCATGGCTACACCTTC.

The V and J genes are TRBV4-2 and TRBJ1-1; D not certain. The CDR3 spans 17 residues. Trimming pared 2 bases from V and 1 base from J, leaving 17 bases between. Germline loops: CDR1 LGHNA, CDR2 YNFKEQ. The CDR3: CASSQTYLFLPNTEAFF. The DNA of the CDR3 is TGTGCCAGCAGCCAAACTTACCTATTCCTTCCGAACACTGAAGCTTTCTTT.

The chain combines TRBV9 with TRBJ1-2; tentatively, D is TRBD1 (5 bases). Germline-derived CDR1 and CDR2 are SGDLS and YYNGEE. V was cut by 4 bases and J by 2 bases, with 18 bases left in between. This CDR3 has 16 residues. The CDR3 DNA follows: TGTGCCAGCAGCTCGGGGGGAGGGAGCCCAAACTATGGCTACACCTTC. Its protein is CASSSGGGSPNYGYTF.

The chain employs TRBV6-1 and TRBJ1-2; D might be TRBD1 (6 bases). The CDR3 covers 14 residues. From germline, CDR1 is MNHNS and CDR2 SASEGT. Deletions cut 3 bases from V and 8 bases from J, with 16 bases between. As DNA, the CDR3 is TGTGCCAGCAGTGATACACAGGGATTCCGGGGCTACACCTTC. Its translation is CASSDTQGFRGYTF.

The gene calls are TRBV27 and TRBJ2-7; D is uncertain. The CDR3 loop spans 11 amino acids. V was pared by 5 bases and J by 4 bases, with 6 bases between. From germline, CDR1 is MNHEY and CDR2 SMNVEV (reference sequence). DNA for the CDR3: TGTGCCAGCAGTATGTCTTACGAGCAGTACTTC. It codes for CASSMSYEQYF.

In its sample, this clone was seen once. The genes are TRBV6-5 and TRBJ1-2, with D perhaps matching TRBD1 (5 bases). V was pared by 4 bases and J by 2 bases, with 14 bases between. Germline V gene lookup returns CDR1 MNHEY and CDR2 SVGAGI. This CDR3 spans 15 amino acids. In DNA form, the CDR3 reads TGTGCCAGCAGTTCCCCCAGGGAGGGCAACTATGGCTACACCTTC. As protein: CASSSPREGNYGYTF.

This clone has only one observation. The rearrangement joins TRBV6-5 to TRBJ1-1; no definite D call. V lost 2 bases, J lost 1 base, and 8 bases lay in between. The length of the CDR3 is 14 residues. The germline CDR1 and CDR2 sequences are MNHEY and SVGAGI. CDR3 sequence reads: CASSYGRTNTEAFF. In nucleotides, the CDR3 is TGTGCCAGCAGTTACGGGCGGACGAACACTGAAGCTTTCTTT.

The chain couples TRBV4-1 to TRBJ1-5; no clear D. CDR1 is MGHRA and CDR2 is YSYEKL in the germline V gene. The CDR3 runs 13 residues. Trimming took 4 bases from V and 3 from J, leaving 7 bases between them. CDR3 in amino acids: CASSRESNQPQHF. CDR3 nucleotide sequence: TGCGCCAGCAGCCGCGAGTCCAATCAGCCCCAGCATTTT.

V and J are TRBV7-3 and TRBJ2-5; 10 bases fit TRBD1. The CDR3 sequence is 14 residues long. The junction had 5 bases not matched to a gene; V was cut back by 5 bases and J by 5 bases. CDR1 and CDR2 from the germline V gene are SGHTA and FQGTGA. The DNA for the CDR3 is TGTGCCAGCAGCCCGGACAGGGGGTGGGAGACCCAGTACTTC. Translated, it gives CASSPDRGWETQYF.

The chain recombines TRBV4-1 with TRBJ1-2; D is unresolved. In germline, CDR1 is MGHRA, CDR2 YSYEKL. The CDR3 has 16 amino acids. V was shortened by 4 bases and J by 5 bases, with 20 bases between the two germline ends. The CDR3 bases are TGCGCCAGCAGCCCGTCGTTTAGGGCCCCGGTATATGGCTACACCTTC. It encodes CASSPSFRAPVYGYTF.

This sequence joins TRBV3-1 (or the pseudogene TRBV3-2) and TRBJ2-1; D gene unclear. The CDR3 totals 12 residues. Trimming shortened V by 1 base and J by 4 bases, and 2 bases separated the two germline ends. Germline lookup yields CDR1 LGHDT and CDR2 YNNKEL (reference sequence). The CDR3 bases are TGTGCCAGCAGCCAAGGGTACAATGAGCAGTTCTTC. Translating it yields CASSQGYNEQFF.